This T cell receptor (beta chain) was sequenced in a study of T-cell memory formation after mild COVID-19. Study-level results: There were some responding clones in pre-infection memory, which suggested that cross-reactive memory had joined. There was no confirmation that second-wave clones peaking on day 37 were SARS-CoV-2 specific.

Points on this clonotype: Its antigen is currently unknown. The junction differs from germline at one of its ends, possibly a read error.

TCR alpha and TCR beta cDNA libraries carrying sample barcodes and UMIs came from 5'RACE with constant-segment primers. TCRdb itself ran the 5' RACE reads through MiXCR, one entry per CDR3 protein. The sample yields hundreds of thousands of distinct CDR3 sequences, roughly 17% seen once. The CDR3 has 22 amino acids. Per germline, CDR1 ENHRY and CDR2 SYGVKD. The source of this sequence is an adult woman who had mild COVID-19 (a few samples of this study predate the infection). Cell type and time point are not known. Sample: PBMCs or a T cell subset sorted from them (not recorded which). The chain employs TRBV10-3 and TRBJ2-1; 11 positions match TRBD2. CDR3 bases: TGTGCCATCAGTCAGTCGGCCACTAGCGGGAGAGTCTCCTTTTTGAACAACAATGAGCAGTTCTTC. Translation gives CAISQSATSGRVSFLNNNEQFF.